The 27 T cell receptor beta chains presented below share a single source sample, sequenced in a study of blood T cell repertoires in COVID-19. Assay: immunoSEQ multiplex PCR; the TCRdb copy retains only in-frame clones and omits some. Here the sample spans under 200,000 clones, approximately 79% being singletons. Sequenced sample: PBMCs or T cells enriched from blood (not recorded which). The receptors shown here come from a woman aged 60 to 75 with acute COVID-19.

This sequence joins TRBV6-5 and TRBJ2-7; D not certain. Trimming took off 4 bases at V and 0 bases at J, with 10 bases between the two ends. Germline CDR1 and CDR2: MNHEY and SVGAGI. The CDR3 covers 14 residues. The CDR3 DNA reads TGTGCCAGCAGTTTCTATTCCGGCTCCTACGAGCAGTACTTC. Translated: CASSFYSGSYEQYF.

This rearrangement joins TRBV30 to TRBJ2-7; D perhaps matches TRBD1 (6 bases). The CDR3 sequence is 15 residues long. The germline CDR1 and CDR2 sequences are GTSNPN and SVGIG (reference sequence). The ends were cut back, 0 bases at V and 3 bases at J, with 15 bases in the middle. The CDR3 coding sequence is TGTGCCTGGAGTGTACCCGGACAGACCAACTACGAGCAGTACGTC. Translating it yields CAWSVPGQTNYEQYV.

This rearrangement joins TRBV7-4 to TRBJ1-3, with D possibly matching TRBD1 (5 bases). The CDR3 is 13 amino acids. Trimming took off 7 bases at V and 4 bases at J, with 11 bases between the two ends. Germline CDR1 is SGHVT and CDR2 is SQSDAQ. The CDR3 here is CASTPAGGNTIYF. CDR3 sequence (DNA): TGTGCCAGCACCCCGGCAGGGGGAAACACCATATATTTT.

This clone is a singleton in its sample. The chain combines TRBV19 with TRBJ1-2; 7 positions match TRBD1. This CDR3 has 15 amino acids. V was clipped by 5 bases and J by 4 bases; unmatched bases: 10. Germline V gene sequence: CDR1 LNHDA, CDR2 SQIVND (reference sequence). The CDR3 protein is CASSPETGVGYGYTF. In DNA form, the CDR3 reads TGTGCCAGTAGTCCCGAAACAGGGGTTGGCTATGGCTACACCTTC.

This sequence joins TRBV18 and TRBJ1-1; TRBD1 is a possible D gene (5 bases). The CDR3 has 14 residues. Germline loops: CDR1 KGHSH, CDR2 LQKENI. The V end was cut by 3 bases, the J end by 6 bases, with 14 bases between. The CDR3 DNA follows: TGTGCCAGCTCACCCAAAGGGGCTGGGGCTGAAGCTTTCTTT. Amino acids: CASSPKGAGAEAFF.

The chain joins TRBV11-3 to TRBJ1-6; no firm D call. Germline V gene lookup returns CDR1 SGHNT and CDR2 YENEEA. The CDR3 runs 15 residues. The V end was cut by 0 bases, the J end by 7 bases, with 10 bases between. The CDR3 DNA reads as TGTGCCAGCAGCTTAGACGGGATGAGAAATTCACCCCTCCACTTT. Encoded protein: CASSLDGMRNSPLHF. Full variable domain (remainder filled in from reference TRBV11-3 and TRBJ1-6): EAGVVQSPRYKIIEKKQPVAFWCNPISGHNTLYWYLQNLGQGPELLIRYENEEAVDDSQLPKDRFSAERLKGVDSTLKIQPAELGDSAVYLCASSLDGMRNSPLHFGNGTRLTVT.

In its sample, this clone was seen once. The chain couples TRBV28 to TRBJ2-7; TRBD2 matches at 15 bases. CDR1 is MDHEN and CDR2 is SYDVKM in the germline V gene. The length of the CDR3 is 19 residues. Trimming at V came to 2 bases and at J to 1 base, leaving 9 bases not matched to a gene. The CDR3: CASSLGGTGLAGGSYEQYF. The CDR3 DNA is TGTGCCAGCAGTTTAGGCGGAACCGGACTAGCGGGAGGGTCCTACGAGCAGTACTTC.

This sequence joins TRBV7-6 and TRBJ2-7, with 9 bases matching TRBD1. Unmatched junction bases numbered 14, after V lost 5 bases and J lost 6 bases. The CDR3 is 16 amino acids. Germline assignment: CDR1 SGHVS and CDR2 FNYEAQ. The CDR3 sequence: CASSLGQGLSTSEQYF. CDR3 bases: TGTGCCAGCAGCCTGGGACAGGGACTCTCTACGAGCGAGCAGTACTTC.

The rearrangement uses TRBV13 and TRBJ2-7; perhaps TRBD1 as D (6 bases). Per germline, CDR1 PRHDT and CDR2 FYEKMQ (reference sequence). The CDR3 totals 13 residues. V dropped 5 bases and J dropped 5 bases, with 13 bases sitting between them. The CDR3 loop reads CASSRTGMDEQYF. The DNA of the CDR3 is TGTGCCAGCAGCCGTACAGGGATGGACGAGCAGTACTTC.

This chain links TRBV3-1 (or the pseudogene TRBV3-2) with TRBJ1-2; D remains ambiguous. This CDR3 region has 16 residues. Germline V gene data show CDR1 as LGHDT and CDR2 as YNNKEL (reference sequence). V dropped 0 bases and J dropped 3 bases, with 14 bases sitting between them. Here the CDR3 DNA reads TGTGCCAGCAGCCAAGATGGAGAAGGTAGTGACTATGGCTACACCTTC. Residues: CASSQDGEGSDYGYTF.

CDR3 DNA sequence: TGTGCCAGCAGCCCGCCGCCGGGGAGGCCCACAGATACGCAGTATTTT. This gives the protein CASSPPPGRPTDTQYF. The rearrangement uses TRBV9 and TRBJ2-3; tentatively, D is TRBD2 (6 bases). V lost 4 bases and J 2 bases, leaving 17 bases between the germline ends. The CDR3 consists of 16 residues. Germline CDR1 and CDR2: SGDLS and YYNGEE. Based on the CDR3 plus reference TRBV9 and TRBJ2-3, the full variable domain is DSGVTQTPKHLITATGQRVTLRCSPRSGDLSVYWYQQSLDQGLQFLIQYYNGEERAKGNILERFSAQQFPDLHSELNLSSLELGDSALYFCASSPPPGRPTDTQYFGPGTRLTVL.

Comments on this clone: This may be a read error: a much more frequent sequence differs by one nucleotide. The rearrangement joins TRBV5-1 to TRBJ2-1; 10 nucleotides align to TRBD2. There are 15 residues in the CDR3. V was clipped by 3 bases and J by 4 bases; unmatched bases: 4. Germline V CDR1 and CDR2: SGHRS, YFSETQ. The CDR3 here is CASSYGLADYNEQFF. CDR3 coding DNA: TGCGCCAGCAGCTATGGACTAGCGGATTACAATGAGCAGTTCTTC.

The V gene is TRBV24-1, the J gene TRBJ1-3; 7 nucleotides agree with TRBD1. Germline V gene sequence: CDR1 KGHDR, CDR2 SFDVKD. The CDR3 contains 16 residues. With V trimmed by 2 bases and J by 0 bases, 3 bases remained unmatched. The CDR3 sequence is CATSDSTGVSGNTIYF. CDR3 DNA sequence: TGTGCCACCAGTGATTCCACAGGGGTCTCTGGAAACACCATATATTTT.

The rearrangement links TRBV5-4 to TRBJ1-1; 8 positions agree with TRBD1. V lost 5 bases to trimming and J lost 7 bases; unmatched junction nucleotides: 7. Germline CDR1 SGHNT, CDR2 YYREEE (reference sequence). This CDR3 spans 13 amino acids. The CDR3 DNA follows: TGTGCCAGCAGACCCGGACAGGGCGTTGAAGCTTTCTTT. The encoded protein is CASRPGQGVEAFF.

This clone was seen a single time. The chain joins TRBV18 to TRBJ2-3; perhaps TRBD2 as D (5 bases). This CDR3 is built from 13 residues. Germline CDR1 is KGHSH and CDR2 is LQKENI. Trimming pared 3 bases from V and 5 bases from J, leaving 9 bases between. CDR3: CASSPSEGDTQYF. CDR3 DNA: TGTGCCAGCTCACCCAGTGAGGGAGATACGCAGTATTTT.

This chain uses TRBV27 with TRBJ1-6, with TRBD1 identical over 7 bases. V lost 6 bases and J lost 6; bases outside the gene matches: 11. Germline CDR1 MNHEY, CDR2 SMNVEV (reference sequence). CDR3 size: 16 residues. The CDR3 reads CASSYTRGQVNSPLHF. CDR3 DNA sequence: TGTGCCAGCAGCTATACAAGGGGGCAGGTTAATTCACCCCTCCACTTT.

The CDR3 DNA is TGCGCCAGCAGCTTACCGGGACTCATCAATCAGCCCCAGCATTTT. It translates to CASSLPGLINQPQHF. This chain joins TRBV10-2 and TRBJ1-5; weak D call: TRBD1 (5 bases). Germline CDR1 reads WSHSY; CDR2 reads SAAADI. Trimming left V 6 bases short and J 3 bases short, with 15 bases between. The CDR3 extends over 15 amino acids.

This clone has just a few counts. The gene calls are TRBV10-3 and TRBJ2-1; 8 bases agree with TRBD2. J was trimmed by 8 bases and V by 5 bases; bases with no gene match: 8. There are 14 residues in the CDR3. CDR1 is ENHRY, CDR2 SYGVKD, per germline. Here the CDR3 reads CAISSGTSGDEQFF. The CDR3 nucleotides read TGTGCCATCAGTTCCGGGACTAGTGGCGATGAGCAGTTCTTC.

The chain couples TRBV30 to TRBJ2-1; 8 bases agree with TRBD2. Per germline, CDR1 GTSNPN and CDR2 SVGIG (reference sequence). The CDR3 is 16 amino acids. The V segment lost 0 bases and the J segment 7 bases; nucleotides outside the gene matches: 11. The CDR3 loop is CAWSVAGVAGWNEQFF. In DNA form, the CDR3 reads TGTGCCTGGAGTGTAGCCGGGGTAGCGGGGTGGAATGAGCAGTTCTTC.

The genes are TRBV6-5 and TRBJ1-4, with D perhaps TRBD1 (6 bases). The CDR3 has 15 amino acids. Trimming cost V 7 bases and J 2 bases, with 14 bases left between them. Germline V gives CDR1 MNHEY, CDR2 SVGAGI. DNA for the CDR3: TGTGCCAGCACTCGTACGGGGGGCACTAATGAAAAACTGTTTTTT. Translated, it gives CASTRTGGTNEKLFF.

There are a few counts of this clone. In DNA, the CDR3 is TGTGCCAGCAGCCCTACTGGGGGGATGAACACTGAAGCTTTCTTT. Its protein product is CASSPTGGMNTEAFF. The V gene is TRBV7-6, the J gene TRBJ1-1, with a weak D call TRBD1 (5 bases). The CDR3 is 15 residues long. In germline, CDR1 is SGHVS, CDR2 FNYEAQ. V was cut by 5 bases and J by 0 bases, with 13 bases left in between.

The chain combines TRBV19 with TRBJ1-1, with TRBD1 as a possible D gene (5 bases). The V end lost 2 bases, the J end lost 0 bases, and 10 bases lay between the germline ends. The CDR3 covers 15 residues. CDR1 is LNHDA and CDR2 is SQIVND in the germline V gene (reference sequence). CDR3 nucleotide sequence: TGTGCCAGTAGTATACGTGAAGGGGTGAACACTGAAGCTTTCTTT. Translation: CASSIREGVNTEAFF.

The chain joins TRBV6-1 to TRBJ1-5; D is possibly TRBD1 (6 bases). CDR3 length: 15 residues. The V and J ends lost 3 bases and 5 bases respectively, with 14 bases between them. Germline V gene lookup returns CDR1 MNHNS and CDR2 SASEGT. The CDR3 region has the DNA TGTGCCAGCAGTGATCGGTGGGCAGGGGATCAGCCCCAGCATTTT. As protein: CASSDRWAGDQPQHF.

This chain joins TRBV19 and TRBJ1-5; D might be TRBD1 (5 bases). Trimming took 5 bases from V and 2 from J, leaving 13 bases between them. The CDR3 spans 15 residues. CDR1 is LNHDA and CDR2 is SQIVND in the germline V gene (reference sequence). The CDR3, as DNA: TGTGCCAGTAGTCGTAGGGGCGGAGGCAATCAGCCCCAGCATTTT. The encoded protein is CASSRRGGGNQPQHF.

The chain joins TRBV5-4 to TRBJ2-2; a possible D gene is TRBD2 (6 bases). Germline-derived CDR1 and CDR2 are SGHNT and YYREEE (reference sequence). V was cut by 4 bases and J by 8 bases, with 18 bases left in between. This CDR3 has 15 residues. CDR3 in amino acids: CASSPGTSNRGELFF. CDR3 nucleotides: TGTGCCAGCAGCCCGGGGACTTCCAACAGGGGGGAGCTGTTTTTT. The full variable domain, with the rest looked up from reference TRBV5-4 and TRBJ2-2, is ETGVTQSPTHLIKTRGQQVTLRCSSQSGHNTVSWYQQALGQGPQFIFQYYREEENGRGNFPPRFSGLQFPNYSSELNVNALELDDSALYLCASSPGTSNRGELFFGEGSRLTVL.

The chain links TRBV6-5 to TRBJ2-7; no definite D call. CDR3 length: 14 residues. CDR1 MNHEY and CDR2 SVGAGI come from the germline V gene. The V end lost 8 bases, the J end lost 0 bases, and 14 bases lay between the germline ends. DNA for the CDR3: TGTGCCAGCCGCCTATCCGGTCACTCCTACGAGCAGTACTTC. It yields the protein CASRLSGHSYEQYF.

This sequence joins TRBV7-9 and TRBJ1-4; D unclear. The V gene's germline CDR1 is SEHNR and CDR2 FQNEAQ (reference sequence). Trimming pared 1 base from V and 1 base from J, leaving 7 bases between. CDR3 length: 15 residues. CDR3 region: CASSLGPETNEKLFF. CDR3 bases: TGTGCCAGCAGCTTAGGGCCAGAAACTAATGAAAAACTGTTTTTT.